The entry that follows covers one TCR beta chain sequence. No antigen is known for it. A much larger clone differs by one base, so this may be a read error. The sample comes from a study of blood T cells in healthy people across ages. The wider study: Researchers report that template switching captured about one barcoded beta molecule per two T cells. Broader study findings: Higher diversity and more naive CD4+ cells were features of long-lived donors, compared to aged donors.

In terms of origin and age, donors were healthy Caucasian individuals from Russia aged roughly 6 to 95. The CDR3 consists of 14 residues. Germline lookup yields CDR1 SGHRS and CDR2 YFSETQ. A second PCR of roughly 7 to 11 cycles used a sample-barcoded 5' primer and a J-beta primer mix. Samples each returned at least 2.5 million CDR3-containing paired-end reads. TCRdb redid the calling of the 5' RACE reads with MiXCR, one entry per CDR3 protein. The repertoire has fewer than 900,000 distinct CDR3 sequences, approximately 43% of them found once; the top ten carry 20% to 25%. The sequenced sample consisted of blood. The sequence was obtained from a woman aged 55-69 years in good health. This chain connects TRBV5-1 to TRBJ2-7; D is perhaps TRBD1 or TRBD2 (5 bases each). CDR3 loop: CACSLGESSYEQYF. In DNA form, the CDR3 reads TGCGCCTGCAGCTTGGGGGAGAGCTCCTACGAGCAGTACTTC.